The 22 T cell receptor beta chains below come from one sample, sequenced in a study of beta chain features in type 1 diabetes. Sequenced material consisted of expressed TCRB transcripts (all of the isolated RNA was reverse transcribed). Profiling relied on immunoSEQ multiplex PCR, and the TCRdb table lists in-frame clones only, not all of them. The data contain roughly 180,000 clones, about an eighth of them singletons. Sequences were obtained from central memory CD4+ T cells from blood. Receptors originate from a woman aged 18-29 years in good health.

This clone came up a few times. V usage is TRBV19 and J usage is TRBJ1-2; D is perhaps TRBD1 (5 bases). There are 14 residues in the CDR3. Germline loops: CDR1 LNHDA, CDR2 SQIVND (reference sequence). Trimming left V 7 bases short and J 4 bases short, with 16 bases between. The DNA for the CDR3 is TGTGCCAGTATCGACCTTCGGGGGTCCTATGGCTACACCTTC. Translating it yields CASIDLRGSYGYTF.

This clone was observed a few times. The V gene is TRBV9, the J gene TRBJ2-5; TRBD2 matches 13 bases. Trimming took 4 bases from V and 2 from J; bases not matched to a gene: 5. The CDR3 is 16 residues long. Germline V lookup: CDR1 SGDLS, CDR2 YYNGEE. The CDR3 region has the DNA TGTGCCAGCAGCACTAGCGGGAGGGGATCTCAAGAGACCCAGTACTTC. Its translation: CASSTSGRGSQETQYF.

There are a few counts of this clone. The chain combines TRBV4-1 with TRBJ1-2; D possibly corresponds to TRBD1 (5 bases). V gave up 3 bases and J gave up 3 bases, with 14 bases separating them. Germline lookup yields CDR1 MGHRA and CDR2 YSYEKL. The CDR3 extends over 15 amino acids. The CDR3 nucleotides are TGCGCCAGCAGCCAGGGCGGTGTAGGGGACTATGGCTACACCTTC. This gives the protein CASSQGGVGDYGYTF.

The chain couples TRBV28 to TRBJ2-5; TRBD2 aligns across 7 bases. In germline, CDR1 is MDHEN, CDR2 SYDVKM. The trim removed 3 bases at V and 4 bases at J, leaving 8 bases unmatched. The CDR3 consists of 15 residues. The CDR3 sequence: CASSFGGVGGETQYF. As DNA, the CDR3 is TGTGCCAGCAGTTTTGGGGGGGTCGGGGGAGAGACCCAGTACTTC.

This clone was seen a few times. The gene calls are TRBV29-1 and TRBJ1-1; 8 bases are a match to TRBD1. The CDR3 consists of 16 residues. The germline V gene encodes CDR1 SQVTM and CDR2 ANQGSEA. The J segment lost 5 bases and the V segment lost 0 bases, leaving 11 bases of the junction unmatched. The CDR3 sequence is CSVEDLTGVVRTEAFF. The CDR3 nucleotides are TGCAGCGTTGAAGATCTGACAGGGGTGGTGAGGACTGAAGCTTTCTTT.

The genes are TRBV29-1 and TRBJ2-5; D is unclear. From germline, CDR1 is SQVTM and CDR2 ANQGSEA. V lost 4 bases and J lost 9, with 21 bases in between. The CDR3 is 14 amino acids. The CDR3 nucleotides are TGCAGCGTTGGAGAGTCCACTGAGTCCAACGCCCAGTACTTC. This codes for CSVGESTESNAQYF. The whole variable domain, remainder taken from reference TRBV29-1 and TRBJ2-5, is SAVISQKPSRDICQRGTSLTIQCQVDSQVTMMFWYRQQPGQSLTLIATANQGSEATYESGFVIDKFPISRPNLTFSTLTVSNMSPEDSSIYLCSVGESTESNAQYFGPGTRLLVL.

The chain is built from TRBV28 and TRBJ1-2, with 8 bases identical to TRBD1. The CDR3 contains 15 residues. The J segment lost 5 bases and the V segment lost 4 bases, leaving 9 bases of the junction unmatched. Germline assignment: CDR1 MDHEN and CDR2 SYDVKM. CDR3 in amino acids: CASSSGTGGGYGYTF. The CDR3 bases are TGTGCCAGCAGTTCGGGGACAGGAGGGGGGTATGGCTACACCTTC.

This clone came up a few times. The rearrangement joins TRBV7-3 to TRBJ2-3; TRBD2 matches 7 bases. CDR3 length: 16 amino acids. Germline-derived CDR1 and CDR2 are SGHTA and FQGTGA. With 5 bases clipped from V and 3 bases from J, the junction kept 11 bases outside the gene matches. CDR3 amino acids: CASSTAGTTFTDTQYF. The DNA for the CDR3 is TGTGCCAGCAGCACCGCCGGGACTACCTTTACAGATACGCAGTATTTT.

The J gene is TRBJ2-3, the V gene TRBV9; D gene ambiguous. The germline CDR1 and CDR2 sequences are SGDLS and YYNGEE. V shed 1 base and J shed 6 bases, with 12 bases lying between them. This CDR3 has 14 residues. CDR3 in amino acids: CASSVTTVFDTQYF. The DNA for the CDR3 is TGTGCCAGCAGCGTAACCACGGTTTTTGATACGCAGTATTTT.

V usage is TRBV9 and J usage is TRBJ2-7, with TRBD2 matching over 7 bases. The CDR3 runs 14 residues. In germline, CDR1 is SGDLS, CDR2 YYNGEE. Trimming took 4 bases from V and 6 from J; bases not matched to a gene: 10. The CDR3 loop reads CASSPMLAAIEQYF. The CDR3 region has the DNA TGTGCCAGCAGCCCTATGCTAGCGGCTATCGAGCAGTACTTC.

This chain joins TRBV11-2 and TRBJ2-3; the D is unclear. The CDR3 covers 14 residues. Trimming shortened V by 1 base and J by 1 base, and 6 bases separated the two germline ends. Germline CDR1 is SGHAT and CDR2 is FQNNGV. The CDR3 nucleotides are TGTGCCAGCAGCTTAGCTCCCCGCACAGATACGCAGTATTTT. This translates into CASSLAPRTDTQYF.

The rearrangement joins TRBV7-2 to TRBJ2-2, with D perhaps TRBD2 (6 bases). The CDR3 has 15 residues. Trimming removed 0 bases at V and 6 bases at J, with 11 bases between. Looked up from germline, CDR1 is SGHTA and CDR2 is FQGNSA. The CDR3 sequence is CASSLAGASAGELFF. In nucleotides, the CDR3 is TGTGCCAGCAGCTTAGCAGGGGCTAGCGCCGGGGAGCTGTTTTTT.

The chain links TRBV2 to TRBJ2-3; D ambiguous. The CDR3 extends over 14 amino acids. Trimming took off 10 bases at V and 0 bases at J, with 14 bases between the two ends. Germline assignment: CDR1 SNHLY and CDR2 FYNNEI. This chain's CDR3 is CATSVSLSTDTQYF. The DNA of the CDR3 is TGTGCCACGTCAGTTAGCCTTAGCACAGATACGCAGTATTTT. The full variable domain, rest sourced from reference TRBV2 and TRBJ2-3, is EPEVTQTPSHQVTQMGQEVILRCVPISNHLYFYWYRQILGQKVEFLVSFYNNEISEKSEIFDDQFSVERPDGSNFTLKIRSTKLEDSAMYFCATSVSLSTDTQYFGPGTRLTVL.

The V and J genes are TRBV7-9 and TRBJ2-7; D perhaps matches TRBD2 (5 bases). Germline values: CDR1 SEHNR, CDR2 FQNEAQ (reference sequence). V lost 1 base to trimming and J lost 0 bases, with 10 bases between them. The CDR3 contains 15 residues. The CDR3 sequence: CASSLERGISYEQYF. The CDR3 DNA follows: TGTGCCAGCAGCTTAGAACGGGGAATCTCCTACGAGCAGTACTTC.

Ten or more counts support this clone. This sequence joins TRBV18 and TRBJ2-7; TRBD2 aligns across 8 bases. CDR1 and CDR2 from the germline V gene are KGHSH and LQKENI. This CDR3 has 17 amino acids. V gave up 3 bases and J gave up 2 bases; unmatched junction bases: 12. CDR3 sequence: CASSPGPRGRTAYEQYF. In DNA, the CDR3 is TGTGCCAGCTCACCCGGTCCCCGCGGGAGGACGGCCTACGAGCAGTACTTC.

In this sample, this clone turned up a few times. The chain links TRBV30 to TRBJ2-7; TRBD1 might be the D (5 bases). Trimming shortened V by 3 bases and J by 1 base, and 13 bases separated the two germline ends. The CDR3 length is 14 residues. The germline V gene encodes CDR1 GTSNPN and CDR2 SVGIG (reference sequence). CDR3 protein: CAWRGAGLSYEQYF. CDR3 sequence (DNA): TGTGCCTGGAGGGGCGCAGGGTTGTCCTACGAGCAGTACTTC.

The J gene is TRBJ2-3, the V gene TRBV5-4; 10 bases fit TRBD2. Germline V gene sequence: CDR1 SGHNT, CDR2 YYREEE (reference sequence). With V trimmed by 2 bases and J by 4 bases, 1 base remained unmatched. This CDR3 has 14 amino acids. This CDR3 reads CASSLAGGADTQYF. The CDR3 DNA sequence: TGTGCCAGCAGCTTAGCGGGAGGGGCAGATACGCAGTATTTT.

The table lists this clone with a few counts. The CDR3 DNA reads TGTGCCAGCAGCCGGGACAGGGGTTGGGGCACAGATACGCAGTATTTT. This translates into CASSRDRGWGTDTQYF. The chain uses TRBV5-4 and TRBJ2-3, with 10 bases identical to TRBD1. CDR1 is SGHNT and CDR2 is YYREEE in the germline V gene (reference sequence). V shed 4 bases and J 1 base; nucleotides not matched to a gene: 6. CDR3 length equals 16 residues.

The table lists this clone with a few counts. The chain employs TRBV9 and TRBJ2-2; D unclear. The CDR3 length is 17 residues. CDR1 is SGDLS, CDR2 YYNGEE, per germline. Between the trimmed V and J ends, which lost 2 bases and 1 base, there was a span of 15 bases. DNA of the CDR3: TGTGCCAGCAGCGTCCAGTCCAGGTTTATGAACACCGGGGAGCTGTTTTTT. Translation gives CASSVQSRFMNTGELFF.

This clone was observed a handful of times. This chain uses TRBV27 with TRBJ1-2, with no clear D. The length of the CDR3 is 14 residues. CDR1 is MNHEY, CDR2 SMNVEV, per germline (reference sequence). The V end lost 5 bases, the J end lost 4 bases, and 14 bases lay between the germline ends. This CDR3 reads CASSRPGSSYGYTF. In DNA form, the CDR3 reads TGTGCCAGCAGTCGACCGGGATCTTCCTATGGCTACACCTTC.

Only a few counts were recorded for this clone. This same CDR3 is encoded by further DNA sequences in the sample. The chain joins TRBV6-5 to TRBJ2-7; D might be TRBD1 (6 bases). The V end was cut by 5 bases, the J end by 5 bases, with 10 bases between. The CDR3 is 12 residues long. Germline V gene sequence: CDR1 MNHEY, CDR2 SVGAGI. This CDR3 is CASSQTGNEQYF. CDR3 nucleotides: TGTGCCAGCAGTCAAACAGGGAACGAGCAGTACTTC.

The chain employs TRBV7-9 and TRBJ2-1; 9 positions match TRBD1. Trimming removed 5 bases from V and 1 base from J; junction bases left unmatched: 9. CDR3 length: 17 residues. The germline gives CDR1 SEHNR, CDR2 FQNEAQ (reference sequence). CDR3 residues: CASSTATGTGSYNEQFF. The CDR3 DNA sequence: TGTGCCAGCAGCACTGCCACCGGGACAGGGTCCTACAATGAGCAGTTCTTC.